This T cell receptor beta chain appears in the sequencing data of a study of blood T cell repertoires in COVID-19. Study overall: Material from acute and convalescent COVID-19 was sourced from the United States, Italy and Spain. Sample material is recorded as cDNA or gDNA derived from T cells, B-cell-depleted T cells, or PBMCs.

V was cut by 4 bases and J by 10 bases, with 18 bases left in between. The CDR3 covers 15 residues. Per germline, CDR1 SGHRS and CDR2 YFSETQ. Original analysis: Amplification of reference gene primers provided the estimated nucleated cell counts. The protocol was immunoSEQ multiplex PCR, while the TCRdb copy is restricted to in-frame clones and leaves out a portion. V and J calls and clone size are given by that table; D and trimming were obtained from the DNA. Of about 250,000 clones listed, about 87% were seen once; the top ten hold about 5.9%. A Seattle source enrolled patients during active infection and followed them longitudinally. This clone appeared once.

V is TRBV5-1 and J is TRBJ1-6; tentatively, D is TRBD1 (5 bases). This sequence was found in a woman between 25 and 40 years old with COVID-19, enrolled during active disease. The source material was peripheral blood. CDR3 sequence reads: CASSDGTGVHSPLHF. The CDR3 coding sequence is TGCGCCAGCAGCGACGGGACGGGGGTGCACTCACCCCTCCACTTT. Full variable domain (remainder filled in from reference TRBV5-1 and TRBJ1-6): KAGVTQTPRYLIKTRGQQVTLSCSPISGHRSVSWYQQTPGQGLQFLFEYFSETQRNKGNFPGRFSGRQFSNSRSEMNVSTLELGDSALYLCASSDGTGVHSPLHFGNGTRLTVT.